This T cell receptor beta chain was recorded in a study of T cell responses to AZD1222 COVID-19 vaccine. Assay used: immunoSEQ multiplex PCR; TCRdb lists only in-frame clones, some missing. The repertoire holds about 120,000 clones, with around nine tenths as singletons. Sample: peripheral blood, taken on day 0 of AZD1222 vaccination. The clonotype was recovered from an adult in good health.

Here the CDR3 reads CASSIEGSYGYTF. The CDR3, as DNA: TGTGCCAGTAGTATTGAGGGGAGCTATGGCTACACCTTC. The genes are TRBV19 and TRBJ1-2, with a tentative D call TRBD1 (5 bases). Looked up from germline, CDR1 is LNHDA and CDR2 is SQIVND (reference sequence). Deletions cut 3 bases from V and 4 bases from J, with 9 bases between. The CDR3 runs 13 residues.